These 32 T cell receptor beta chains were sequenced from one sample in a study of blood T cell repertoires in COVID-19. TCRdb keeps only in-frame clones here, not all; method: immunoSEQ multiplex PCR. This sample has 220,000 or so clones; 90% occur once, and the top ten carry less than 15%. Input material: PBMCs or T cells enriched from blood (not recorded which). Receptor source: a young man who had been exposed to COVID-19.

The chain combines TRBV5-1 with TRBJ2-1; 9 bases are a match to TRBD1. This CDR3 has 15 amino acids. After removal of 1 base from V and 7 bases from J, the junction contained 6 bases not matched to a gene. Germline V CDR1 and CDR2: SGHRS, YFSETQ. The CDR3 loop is CASSLRDRDGNEQFF. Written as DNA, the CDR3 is TGCGCCAGCAGCTTGAGGGACAGGGACGGGAATGAGCAGTTCTTC.

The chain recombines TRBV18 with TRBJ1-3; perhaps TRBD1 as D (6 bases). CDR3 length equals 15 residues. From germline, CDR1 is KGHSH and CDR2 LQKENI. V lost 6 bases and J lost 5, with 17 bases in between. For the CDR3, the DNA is TGTGCCAGCTCGCCCTCGGGACAAGTAAGAAACACCATATATTTT. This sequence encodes CASSPSGQVRNTIYF. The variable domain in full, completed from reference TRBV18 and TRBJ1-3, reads NAGVMQNPRHLVRRRGQEARLRCSPMKGHSHVYWYRQLPEEGLKFMVYLQKENIIDESGMPKERFSAEFPKEGPSILRIQQVVRGDSAAYFCASSPSGQVRNTIYFGEGSWLTVV.

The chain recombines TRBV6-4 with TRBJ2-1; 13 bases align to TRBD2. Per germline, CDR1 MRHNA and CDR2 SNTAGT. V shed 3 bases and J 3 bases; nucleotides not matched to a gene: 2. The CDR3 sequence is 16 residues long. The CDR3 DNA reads TGTGCCAGCAGTGATGGGACTAGCGGGGACTACAATGAGCAGTTCTTC. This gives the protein CASSDGTSGDYNEQFF.

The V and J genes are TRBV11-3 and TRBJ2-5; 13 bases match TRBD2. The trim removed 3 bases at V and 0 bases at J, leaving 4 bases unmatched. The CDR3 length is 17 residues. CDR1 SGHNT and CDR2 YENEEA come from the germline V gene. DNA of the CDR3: TGTGCCAGCAGCTTCGGACTAGCGGGGGAAGACCAAGAGACCCAGTACTTC. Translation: CASSFGLAGEDQETQYF. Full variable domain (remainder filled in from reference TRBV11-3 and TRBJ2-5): EAGVVQSPRYKIIEKKQPVAFWCNPISGHNTLYWYLQNLGQGPELLIRYENEEAVDDSQLPKDRFSAERLKGVDSTLKIQPAELGDSAVYLCASSFGLAGEDQETQYFGPGTRLLVL.

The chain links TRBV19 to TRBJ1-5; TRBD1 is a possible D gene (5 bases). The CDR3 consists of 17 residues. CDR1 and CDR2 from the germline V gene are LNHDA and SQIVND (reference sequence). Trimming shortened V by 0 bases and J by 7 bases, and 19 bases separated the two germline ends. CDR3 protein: CASSIDLGGAIGQPQHF. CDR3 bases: TGTGCCAGTAGTATAGATCTAGGAGGGGCCATCGGACAGCCCCAGCATTTT.

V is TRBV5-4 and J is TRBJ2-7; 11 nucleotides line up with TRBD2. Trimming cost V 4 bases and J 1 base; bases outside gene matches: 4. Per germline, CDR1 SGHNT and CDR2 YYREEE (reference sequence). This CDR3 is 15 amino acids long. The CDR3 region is CASSNLAGGSYEQYF. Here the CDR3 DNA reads TGTGCCAGCAGCAATCTAGCGGGGGGTTCCTACGAGCAGTACTTC.

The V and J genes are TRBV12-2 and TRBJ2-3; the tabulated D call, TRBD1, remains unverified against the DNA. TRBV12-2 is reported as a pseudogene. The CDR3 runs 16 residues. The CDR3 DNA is TGTGCAAGTCGCTTAGGTGGACAGGGAGAATCAGATACGCAGTATTTT. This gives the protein CASRLGGQGESDTQYF.

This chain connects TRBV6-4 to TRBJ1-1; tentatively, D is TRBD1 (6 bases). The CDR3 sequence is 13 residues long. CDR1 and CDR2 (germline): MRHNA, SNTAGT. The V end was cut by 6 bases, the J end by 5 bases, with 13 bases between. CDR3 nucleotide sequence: TGTGCCAGCAGGCAGGGGAGGGGTACTGAAGCTTTCTTT. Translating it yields CASRQGRGTEAFF.

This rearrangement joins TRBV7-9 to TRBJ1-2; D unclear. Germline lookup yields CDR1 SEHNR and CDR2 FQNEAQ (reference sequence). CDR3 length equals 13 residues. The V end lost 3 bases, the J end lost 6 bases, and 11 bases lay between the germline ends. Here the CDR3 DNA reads TGTGCCAGCAGCTTTCAGGTCGTAGATGGCTACACCTTC. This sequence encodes CASSFQVVDGYTF.

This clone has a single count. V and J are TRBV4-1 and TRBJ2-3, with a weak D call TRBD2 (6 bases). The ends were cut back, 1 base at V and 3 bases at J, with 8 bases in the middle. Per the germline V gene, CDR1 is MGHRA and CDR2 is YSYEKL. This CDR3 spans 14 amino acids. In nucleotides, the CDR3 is TGCGCCAGCAGCCAAGTGGGGAGGACAGATACGCAGTATTTT. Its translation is CASSQVGRTDTQYF.

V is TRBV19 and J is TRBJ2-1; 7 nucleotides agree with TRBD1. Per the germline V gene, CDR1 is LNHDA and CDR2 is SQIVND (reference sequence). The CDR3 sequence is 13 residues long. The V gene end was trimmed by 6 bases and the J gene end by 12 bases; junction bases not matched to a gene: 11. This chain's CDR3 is CASRDRRQGRQFF. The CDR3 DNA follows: TGTGCCAGTAGGGACAGGCGGCAAGGTAGGCAGTTCTTC.

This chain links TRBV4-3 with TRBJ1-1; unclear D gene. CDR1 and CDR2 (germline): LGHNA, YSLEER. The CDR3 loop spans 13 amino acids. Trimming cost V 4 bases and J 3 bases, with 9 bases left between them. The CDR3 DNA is TGCGCCAGCAGCCGGAGGGTAGACACTGAAGCTTTCTTT. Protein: CASSRRVDTEAFF.

CDR3 sequence (DNA): TGTGCCAGCAGAAAGACAGGCGGGGGCTACACCTTC. Translation: CASRKTGGGYTF. The chain carries TRBV5-4 and TRBJ1-2; perhaps TRBD1 as D (6 bases). Trimming removed 5 bases at V and 8 bases at J, with 13 bases between. The length of the CDR3 is 12 residues. Germline CDR1 and CDR2: SGHNT and YYREEE (reference sequence).

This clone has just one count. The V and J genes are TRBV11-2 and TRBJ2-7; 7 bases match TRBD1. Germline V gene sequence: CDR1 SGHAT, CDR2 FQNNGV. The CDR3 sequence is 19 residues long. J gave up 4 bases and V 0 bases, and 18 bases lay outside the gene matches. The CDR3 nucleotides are TGTGCCAGCAGCTTAGAAAATCCGGGACAGATAGATCCCCCTTACGAGCAGTACTTC. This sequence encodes CASSLENPGQIDPPYEQYF.

DNA for the CDR3: TGTGCCAGCAGGAGCGGAAACGGCGGAAATCAGCCCCAGCATTTT. Translation gives CASRSGNGGNQPQHF. The J gene is TRBJ1-5, the V gene TRBV2; D is ambiguous. Per the germline V gene, CDR1 is SNHLY and CDR2 is FYNNEI. Deletions cut 6 bases from V and 4 bases from J, with 16 bases between. This CDR3 has 15 amino acids. Full variable domain (missing parts from reference TRBV2 and TRBJ1-5): EPEVTQTPSHQVTQMGQEVILRCVPISNHLYFYWYRQILGQKVEFLVSFYNNEISEKSEIFDDQFSVERPDGSNFTLKIRSTKLEDSAMYFCASRSGNGGNQPQHFGDGTRLSIL.

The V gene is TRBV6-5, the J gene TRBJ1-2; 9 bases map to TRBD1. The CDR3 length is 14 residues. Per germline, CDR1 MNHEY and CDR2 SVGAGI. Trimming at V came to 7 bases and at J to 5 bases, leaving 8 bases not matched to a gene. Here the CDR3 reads CASTPTGGTYGYTF. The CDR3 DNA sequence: TGTGCCAGCACACCTACAGGGGGCACGTATGGCTACACCTTC.

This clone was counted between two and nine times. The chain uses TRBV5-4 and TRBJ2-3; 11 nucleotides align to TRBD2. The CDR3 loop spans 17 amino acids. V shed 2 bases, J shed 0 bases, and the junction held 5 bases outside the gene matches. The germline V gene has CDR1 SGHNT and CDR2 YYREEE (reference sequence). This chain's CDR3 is CASSLDIAGGSTDTQYF. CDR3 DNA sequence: TGTGCCAGCAGCTTAGATATAGCGGGGGGGAGCACAGATACGCAGTATTTT.

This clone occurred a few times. The CDR3 protein is CASSYRAPINTNYGYTF. CDR3 nucleotides: TGCGCCAGCAGCTACAGGGCACCGATTAACACTAACTATGGCTACACCTTC. The rearrangement uses TRBV5-1 and TRBJ1-2; tentative D call: TRBD1 (6 bases). From germline, CDR1 is SGHRS and CDR2 YFSETQ. The CDR3 runs to 17 residues. With 3 bases removed from V and 0 bases from J, the gap between germline ends came to 18 bases. The full variable domain, completed using reference TRBV5-1 and TRBJ1-2, is KAGVTQTPRYLIKTRGQQVTLSCSPISGHRSVSWYQQTPGQGLQFLFEYFSETQRNKGNFPGRFSGRQFSNSRSEMNVSTLELGDSALYLCASSYRAPINTNYGYTFGSGTRLTVV.

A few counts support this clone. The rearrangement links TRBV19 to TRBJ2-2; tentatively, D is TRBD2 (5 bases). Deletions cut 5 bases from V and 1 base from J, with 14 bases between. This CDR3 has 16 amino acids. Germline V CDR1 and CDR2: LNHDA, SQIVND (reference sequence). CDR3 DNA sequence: TGTGCCAGTAGTCCCCAGACGGGATGGAACACCGGGGAGCTGTTTTTT. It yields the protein CASSPQTGWNTGELFF.

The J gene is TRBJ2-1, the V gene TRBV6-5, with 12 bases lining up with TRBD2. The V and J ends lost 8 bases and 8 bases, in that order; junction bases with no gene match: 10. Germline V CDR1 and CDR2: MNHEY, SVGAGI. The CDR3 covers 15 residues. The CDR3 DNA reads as TGTGCCAGCGGCCCCGGGACTAGCGGGTGGTATGAGCAGTTCTTC. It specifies CASGPGTSGWYEQFF.

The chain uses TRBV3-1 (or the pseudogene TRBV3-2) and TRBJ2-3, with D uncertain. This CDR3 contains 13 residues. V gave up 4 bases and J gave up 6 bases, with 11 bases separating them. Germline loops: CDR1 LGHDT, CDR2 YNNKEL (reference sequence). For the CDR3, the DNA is TGTGCCAGCAGCCCACCGGGTGGGGATACGCAGTATTTT. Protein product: CASSPPGGDTQYF.

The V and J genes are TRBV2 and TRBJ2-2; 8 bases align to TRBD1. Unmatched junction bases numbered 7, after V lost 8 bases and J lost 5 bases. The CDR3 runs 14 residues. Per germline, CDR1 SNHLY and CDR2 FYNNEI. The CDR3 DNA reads TGTGCCAGCGAACAGGGGGAGAGGACCGGGGAGCTGTTTTTT. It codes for CASEQGERTGELFF.

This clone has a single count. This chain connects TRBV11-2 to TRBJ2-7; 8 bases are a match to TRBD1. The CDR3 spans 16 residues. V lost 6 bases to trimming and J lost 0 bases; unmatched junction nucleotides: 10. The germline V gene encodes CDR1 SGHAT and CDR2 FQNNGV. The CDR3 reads CASSPGGGGGSYEQYF. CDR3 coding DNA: TGTGCCAGCAGTCCAGGGGGCGGAGGCGGCTCCTACGAGCAGTACTTC.

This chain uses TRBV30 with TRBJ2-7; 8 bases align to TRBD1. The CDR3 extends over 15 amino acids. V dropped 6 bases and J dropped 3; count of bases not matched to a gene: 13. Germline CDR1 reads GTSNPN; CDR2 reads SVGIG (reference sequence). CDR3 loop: CACQGARDRFYEQYF. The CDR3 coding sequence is TGTGCCTGTCAGGGGGCGCGGGATCGGTTCTACGAGCAGTACTTC. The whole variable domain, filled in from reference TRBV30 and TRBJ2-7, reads SQTIHQWPATLVQPVGSPLSLECTVEGTSNPNLYWYRQAAGRGLQLLFYSVGIGQISSEVPQNLSASRPQDRQFILSSKKLLLSDSGFYLCACQGARDRFYEQYFGPGTRLTVT.

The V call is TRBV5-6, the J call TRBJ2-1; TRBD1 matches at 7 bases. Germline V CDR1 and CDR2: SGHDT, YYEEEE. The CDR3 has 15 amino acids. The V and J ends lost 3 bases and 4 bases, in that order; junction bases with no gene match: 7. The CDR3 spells CASSSGQFLYNEQFF. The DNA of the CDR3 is TGTGCCAGCAGCTCGGGACAGTTTCTGTACAATGAGCAGTTCTTC. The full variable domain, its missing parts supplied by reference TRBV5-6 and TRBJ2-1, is DAGVTQSPTHLIKTRGQQVTLRCSPKSGHDTVSWYQQALGQGPQFIFQYYEEEERQRGNFPDRFSGHQFPNYSSELNVNALLLGDSALYLCASSSGQFLYNEQFFGPGTRLTVL.

The CDR3 DNA sequence: TGCGCCAGCAGCCAAGACCCGGGAGAGACCCAGTACTTC. Amino acid sequence: CASSQDPGETQYF. This chain connects TRBV4-3 to TRBJ2-5; D call uncertain. The germline V and J ends were trimmed by 0 bases and 4 bases, with 6 bases remaining between them. This CDR3 comprises 13 residues. Germline V gene sequence: CDR1 LGHNA, CDR2 YSLEER.

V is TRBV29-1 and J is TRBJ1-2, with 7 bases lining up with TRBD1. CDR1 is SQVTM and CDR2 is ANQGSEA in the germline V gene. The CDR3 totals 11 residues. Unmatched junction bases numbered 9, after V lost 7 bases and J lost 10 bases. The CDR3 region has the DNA TGCAGCGCTACGACAGGGAATGACTACACCTTC. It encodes CSATTGNDYTF.

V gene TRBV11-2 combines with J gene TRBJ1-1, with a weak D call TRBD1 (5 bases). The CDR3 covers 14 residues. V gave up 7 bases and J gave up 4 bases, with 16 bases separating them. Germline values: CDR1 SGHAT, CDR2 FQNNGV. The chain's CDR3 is CASNVLRRGTEAFF. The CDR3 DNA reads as TGTGCCAGCAACGTCCTCAGGAGGGGCACTGAAGCTTTCTTT.

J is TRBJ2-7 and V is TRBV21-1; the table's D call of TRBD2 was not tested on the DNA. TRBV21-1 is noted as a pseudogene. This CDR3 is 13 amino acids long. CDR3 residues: CASTCAPSREQYF. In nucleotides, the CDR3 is TGTGCCAGCACTTGCGCCCCTTCACGCGAGCAGTACTTC.

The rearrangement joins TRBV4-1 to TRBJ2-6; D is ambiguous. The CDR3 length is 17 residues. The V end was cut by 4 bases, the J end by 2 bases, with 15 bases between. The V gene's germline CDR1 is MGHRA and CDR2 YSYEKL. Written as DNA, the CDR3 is TGCGCCAGCAGCCGGGCTGGTGATATGGCTGGGGCCAACGTCCTGACTTTC. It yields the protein CASSRAGDMAGANVLTF.

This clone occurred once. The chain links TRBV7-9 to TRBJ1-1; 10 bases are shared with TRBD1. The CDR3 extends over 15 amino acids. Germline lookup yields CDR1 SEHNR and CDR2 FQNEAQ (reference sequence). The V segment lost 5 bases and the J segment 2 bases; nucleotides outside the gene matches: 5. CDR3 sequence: CASSPTGGVNTEAFF. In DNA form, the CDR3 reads TGTGCCAGCAGCCCGACAGGGGGCGTCAACACTGAAGCTTTCTTT.

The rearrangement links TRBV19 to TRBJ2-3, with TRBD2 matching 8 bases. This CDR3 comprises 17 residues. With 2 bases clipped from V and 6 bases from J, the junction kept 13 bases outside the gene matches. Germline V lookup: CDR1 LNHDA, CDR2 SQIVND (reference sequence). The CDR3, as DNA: TGTGCCAGTAGTATACCCGGACTAGCAAATCCTAGGGATACGCAGTATTTT. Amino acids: CASSIPGLANPRDTQYF.